This T cell receptor (beta chain) was found in a study of radiation and T cells in renal cell carcinoma. The time point is: baseline pretreatment blood. The treatment: 15 Gy SBRT to primary tumor, nephrectomy 4 weeks later. Clear cell pathology was present in this patient's renal cell carcinoma. Method: immunoSEQ multiplex PCR; TCRdb's copy keeps in-frame clones and lacks some. The sample has roughly 120,000 clones, roughly 80% seen once. The CDR3 extends over 13 amino acids. V was pared by 0 bases and J by 5 bases, with 0 bases of the junction left unmatched. Per the germline V gene, CDR1 is SGDLS and CDR2 is YYNGEE.

Specimen: blood, collected from a patient whose treatment included radiotherapy and nephrectomy. V is TRBV9 and J is TRBJ1-1; TRBD1 aligns across 8 bases. This receptor was obtained from a woman in her sixties or seventies with renal cell carcinoma. The CDR3 DNA follows: TGTGCCAGCAGCGTAGGGGACAGGACTGAAGCTTTCTTT. Translation: CASSVGDRTEAFF. The variable domain in full, completed from reference TRBV9 and TRBJ1-1, reads DSGVTQTPKHLITATGQRVTLRCSPRSGDLSVYWYQQSLDQGLQFLIQYYNGEERAKGNILERFSAQQFPDLHSELNLSSLELGDSALYFCASSVGDRTEAFFGQGTRLTVV.